This T cell receptor delta chain was identified in a study of gamma-delta chains in newborns, infants, children (dated by TCRdb to the late 2010s). Study-level background: According to the title of the study, polyclonal expansion of innate gammadelta T cells immediately after birth is driven by microbial exposure. Right after human newborns were born, the researchers looked at the way microbial exposure shaped their populations of innate gammadelta T cells.

TCRdb names Illumina MiSeq as the instrument used. TCRdb reran clone calling on the public reads with CATT; rows sharing one DNA sequence were then combined. This sample is represented by some 3,500 delta-chain clones; 0.6% to 0.7% of them were singletons. About 15% of the sample lies in the top ten. This clone was seen a few times. Which antigen it targets is not known. Translating this DNA gives a protein that differs at residue 11 from the TCRdb one, which belongs to a much larger clone; a read error is likely, and the protein shown is this translation. The CDR3 measures 15 amino acids from cysteine to phenylalanine. Of all the DNA, just the CDR3 is kept, 45 bases in frame from base 1. CDR1 and CDR2 are drawn from the germline V gene: GEAIGNYY, EKD.

What was sequenced was blood. This chain joins TRDV2 to TRDJ2; TRDD3 could be the D gene, as 5 bases match. The receptor was derived from a child who was a newborn, infant or young child, either healthy, febrile or measles-vaccinated (not recorded which). The sequenced DNA: TGTGCCTGTGTCCTCAAGGGTGGGGTGACAACACAACTCTTCTTT. Its translation is CACVLKGGVTTQLFF.